Below are 9 T cell receptor beta chains sequenced from a single sample in a study of blood T cell repertoires in COVID-19. Repertoires were generated with immunoSEQ multiplex PCR, while TCRdb's copy carries only in-frame clones and drops some. In the table there are a few hundred thousand clones, more than 65% of which are singletons. The sequencing input was peripheral blood. Receptors were obtained from a human donor in a cohort sampled during active COVID-19.

This clone was seen only a few times. This chain uses TRBV27 with TRBJ2-5; D might be TRBD1 (5 bases). The V gene's germline CDR1 is MNHEY and CDR2 SMNVEV (reference sequence). V was pared by 3 bases and J by 4 bases, with 12 bases between. This CDR3 region has 14 residues. The CDR3 region has the DNA TGTGCCAGCAGTTTGTTCAGGGCAGCAGAGACCCAGTACTTC. This codes for CASSLFRAAETQYF.

This sequence joins TRBV28 and TRBJ2-7, with D maybe TRBD1 (6 bases). There are 14 residues in the CDR3. V lost 8 bases and J lost 0, with 14 bases in between. The germline V gene encodes CDR1 MDHEN and CDR2 SYDVKM. This CDR3 reads CASAPHRDSYEQYF. The CDR3 bases are TGTGCCAGCGCTCCCCACAGGGACTCCTACGAGCAGTACTTC.

The chain employs TRBV7-9 and TRBJ1-5, with D unclear. Trimming removed 1 base at V and 9 bases at J, with 10 bases between. The CDR3 contains 13 residues. From germline, CDR1 is SEHNR and CDR2 FQNEAQ (reference sequence). Here the CDR3 reads CASSLEGVGPQHF. For the CDR3, the DNA is TGTGCCAGCAGCTTAGAGGGAGTTGGGCCCCAGCATTTT. Variable domain in full (rest from reference TRBV7-9 and TRBJ1-5): DTGVSQNPRHKITKRGQNVTFRCDPISEHNRLYWYRQTLGQGPEFLTYFQNEAQLEKSRLLSDRFSAERPKGSFSTLEIQRTEQGDSAMYLCASSLEGVGPQHFGDGTRLSIL.

The rearrangement joins TRBV10-2 to TRBJ1-2; D remains ambiguous. This CDR3 has 14 residues. Trimming removed 7 bases at V and 3 bases at J, with 15 bases between. Germline V gene sequence: CDR1 WSHSY, CDR2 SAAADI. The CDR3: CASKSGRSYYGYTF. CDR3 bases: TGCGCCAGCAAGAGCGGCAGATCTTACTATGGCTACACCTTC.

The chain carries TRBV7-9 and TRBJ2-4; 7 bases fit TRBD1. J gave up 1 base and V 4 bases, and 10 bases lay outside the gene matches. The germline CDR1 and CDR2 sequences are SEHNR and FQNEAQ (reference sequence). There are 17 residues in the CDR3. The CDR3 reads CASSSSPGQTAKNIQYF. CDR3 nucleotides: TGTGCCAGCAGCTCGAGCCCGGGACAGACGGCCAAAAACATTCAGTACTTC.

This chain links TRBV5-1 with TRBJ2-7; tentative D call: TRBD2 (6 bases). This CDR3 is 15 amino acids long. Germline loops: CDR1 SGHRS, CDR2 YFSETQ. Trimming stripped 0 bases from V and 0 bases from J, with 10 bases between. CDR3 coding DNA: TGCGCCAGCAGCTTGGGCGCGGGAAGCTCCTACGAGCAGTACTTC. Amino acids: CASSLGAGSSYEQYF.

The rearrangement joins TRBV19 to TRBJ1-3, with 12 positions matching TRBD1. CDR3 length: 19 amino acids. With 6 bases clipped from V and 1 base from J, the junction kept 13 bases outside the gene matches. Germline CDR1 and CDR2: LNHDA and SQIVND (reference sequence). CDR3: CASSGTGTGGVWSGNTIYF. Written as DNA, the CDR3 is TGTGCCAGTAGCGGAACCGGGACAGGGGGCGTCTGGTCTGGAAACACCATATATTTT.

The V call is TRBV11-1, the J call TRBJ1-3; no reliable D call. The germline CDR1 and CDR2 sequences are SGHAT and FQDESV (reference sequence). This CDR3 is built from 15 residues. V was shortened by 2 bases and J by 1 base, with 9 bases between the two germline ends. The CDR3 spells CASSLSKESGNTIYF. Here the CDR3 DNA reads TGTGCCAGCAGCTTAAGCAAAGAATCTGGAAACACCATATATTTT.

The chain links TRBV4-1 to TRBJ2-7, with TRBD1 as a possible D gene (6 bases). V was pared by 5 bases and J by 6 bases, with 17 bases between. Germline V CDR1 and CDR2: MGHRA, YSYEKL. The CDR3 extends over 14 amino acids. The CDR3 spells CASSFQRGGGEQYF. The CDR3 nucleotides are TGCGCCAGCAGCTTTCAAAGAGGGGGTGGCGAGCAGTACTTC.